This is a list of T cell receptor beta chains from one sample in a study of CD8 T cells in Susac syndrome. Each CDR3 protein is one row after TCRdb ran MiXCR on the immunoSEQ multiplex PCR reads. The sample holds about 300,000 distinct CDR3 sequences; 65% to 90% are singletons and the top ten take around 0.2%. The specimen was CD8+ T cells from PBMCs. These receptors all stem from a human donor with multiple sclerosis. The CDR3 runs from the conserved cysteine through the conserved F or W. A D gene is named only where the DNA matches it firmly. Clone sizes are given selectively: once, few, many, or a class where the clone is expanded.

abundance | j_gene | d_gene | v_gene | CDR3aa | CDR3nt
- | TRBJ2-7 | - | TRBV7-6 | CASSSPQPGLSSYEQYF | TGTGCCAGCAGCTCCCCGCAACCGGGACTCAGCTCCTACGAGCAGTACTTC
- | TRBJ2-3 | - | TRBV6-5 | CASSYSVTGVAQYF | TGTGCCAGCAGTTACTCGGTAACTGGGGTGGCGCAGTATTTT
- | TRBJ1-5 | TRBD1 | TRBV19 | CASSGQGLSNQPQHF | TGTGCCAGTAGTGGACAGGGGTTAAGCAATCAGCCCCAGCATTTT
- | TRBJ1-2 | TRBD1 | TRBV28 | CASRTGTDINYGYTF | TGTGCCAGCAGAACCGGGACAGATATCAACTATGGCTACACCTTC
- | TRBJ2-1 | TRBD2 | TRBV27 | CASSLGSSGSNEQFF | TGTGCCAGCAGTTTAGGGTCTAGCGGGTCCAATGAGCAGTTCTTC
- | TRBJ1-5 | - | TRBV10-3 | CAIIEQYSNQPQHF | TGTGCCATCATAGAGCAGTATAGCAATCAGCCCCAGCATTTT
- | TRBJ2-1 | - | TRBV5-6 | CASSLQGGEQFF | TGTGCCAGCAGCTTACAGGGCGGTGAGCAGTTCTTC
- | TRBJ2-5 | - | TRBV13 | CASSPPGRGETQYF | TGTGCCAGCAGCCCGCCCGGACGAGGGGAGACCCAGTACTTC
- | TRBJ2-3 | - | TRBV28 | CASSFLEVGSNTDTQYF | TGTGCCAGCAGTTTCTTGGAAGTCGGCAGTAACACAGATACGCAGTATTTT
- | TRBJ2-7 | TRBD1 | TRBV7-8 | CASSVYRGNYEQYF | TGTGCCAGCAGCGTATACAGGGGAAACTACGAGCAGTACTTC
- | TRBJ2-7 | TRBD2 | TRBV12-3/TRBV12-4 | CASSLGGTNYEQYF | TGTGCCAGCAGTTTAGGTGGGACTAACTACGAGCAGTACTTC
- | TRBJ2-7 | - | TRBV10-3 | CAISEESGGYEQYF | TGTGCCATCAGTGAGGAGTCAGGGGGGTACGAGCAGTACTTC
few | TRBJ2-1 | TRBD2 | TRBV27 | CASSFGTSGRNEQFF | TGTGCCAGCAGTTTCGGGACTAGCGGGAGGAATGAGCAGTTCTTC
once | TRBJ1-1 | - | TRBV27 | CASSFASTVVTEAFF | TGTGCCAGCAGTTTTGCATCCACCGTGGTCACTGAAGCTTTCTTT
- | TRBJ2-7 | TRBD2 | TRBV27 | CASRVGGGPYEQYF | TGTGCCAGCAGGGTCGGGGGGGGCCCCTACGAGCAGTACTTC
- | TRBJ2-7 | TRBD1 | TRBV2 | CASSTIDRGHYEQYF | TGTGCCAGCAGCACGATCGACAGGGGTCACTACGAGCAGTACTTC
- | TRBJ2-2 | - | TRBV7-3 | CASSRGDFVPGELFF | TGTGCCAGCAGCAGAGGGGACTTCGTCCCCGGGGAGCTGTTTTTT
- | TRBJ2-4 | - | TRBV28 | CASSFDPEGVAKNIQYF | TGTGCCAGCAGTTTCGATCCAGAGGGGGTAGCCAAAAACATTCAGTACTTC
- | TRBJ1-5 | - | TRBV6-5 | CASSYSVVSGSNQPQHF | TGTGCCAGCAGTTACTCGGTGGTATCCGGTAGCAATCAGCCCCAGCATTTT
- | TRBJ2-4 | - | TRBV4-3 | CASSQGVGEAKNIQYF | TGCGCCAGCAGCCAAGGGGTGGGAGAGGCCAAAAACATTCAGTACTTC
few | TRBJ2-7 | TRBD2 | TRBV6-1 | CASSSGLAVYYEQYF | TGTGCCAGCAGTTCGGGACTAGCGGTTTACTACGAGCAGTACTTC
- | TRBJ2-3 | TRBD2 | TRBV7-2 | CASSLLRGITDTQYF | TGTGCCAGCAGCTTATTGCGGGGGATCACAGATACGCAGTATTTT
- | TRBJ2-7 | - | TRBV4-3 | CASSQGKAYEQYF | TGCGCCAGCAGCCAAGGGAAGGCCTACGAGCAGTACTTC
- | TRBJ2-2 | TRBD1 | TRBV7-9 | CASSRTGTNTGELFF | TGTGCCAGCAGCAGGACAGGCACGAACACCGGGGAGCTGTTTTTT